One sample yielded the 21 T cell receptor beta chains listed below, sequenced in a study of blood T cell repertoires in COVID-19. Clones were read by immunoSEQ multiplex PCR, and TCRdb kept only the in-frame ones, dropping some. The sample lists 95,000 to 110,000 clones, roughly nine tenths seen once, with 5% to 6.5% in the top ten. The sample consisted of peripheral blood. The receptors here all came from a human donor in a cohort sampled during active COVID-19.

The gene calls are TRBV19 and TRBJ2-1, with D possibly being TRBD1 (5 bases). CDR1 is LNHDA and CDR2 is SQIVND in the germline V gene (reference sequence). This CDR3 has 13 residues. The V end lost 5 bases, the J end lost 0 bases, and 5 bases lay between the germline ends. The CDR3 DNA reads TGTGCCAGTAGTGGGGCCTCCTACAATGAGCAGTTCTTC. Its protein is CASSGASYNEQFF.

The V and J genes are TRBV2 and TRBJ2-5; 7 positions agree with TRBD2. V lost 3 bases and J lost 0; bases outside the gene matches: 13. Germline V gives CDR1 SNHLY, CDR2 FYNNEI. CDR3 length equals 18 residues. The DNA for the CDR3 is TGTGCCAGCAGTGAGGGGCGGGAGCCTAACCAGTACCAAGAGACCCAGTACTTC. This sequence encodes CASSEGREPNQYQETQYF.

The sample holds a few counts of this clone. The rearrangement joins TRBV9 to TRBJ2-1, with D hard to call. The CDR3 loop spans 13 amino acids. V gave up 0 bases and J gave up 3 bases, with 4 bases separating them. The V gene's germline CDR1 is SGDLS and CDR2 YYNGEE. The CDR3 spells CASSVGHYNEQFF. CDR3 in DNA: TGTGCCAGCAGCGTAGGACACTACAATGAGCAGTTCTTC.

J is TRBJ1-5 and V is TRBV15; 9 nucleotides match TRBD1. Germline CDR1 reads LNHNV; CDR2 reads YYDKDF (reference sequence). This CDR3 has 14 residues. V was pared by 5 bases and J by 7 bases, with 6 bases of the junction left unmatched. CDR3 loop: CATSHRGQEQPQHF. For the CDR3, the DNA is TGTGCCACCAGCCACAGGGGGCAAGAGCAGCCCCAGCATTTT.

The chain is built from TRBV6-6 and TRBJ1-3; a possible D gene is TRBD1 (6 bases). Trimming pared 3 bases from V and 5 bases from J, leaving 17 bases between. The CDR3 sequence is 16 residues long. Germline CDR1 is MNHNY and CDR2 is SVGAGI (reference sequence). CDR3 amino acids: CASSYATGSERNTIYF. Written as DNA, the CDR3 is TGTGCCAGCAGTTATGCCACAGGGTCGGAAAGAAACACCATATATTTT.

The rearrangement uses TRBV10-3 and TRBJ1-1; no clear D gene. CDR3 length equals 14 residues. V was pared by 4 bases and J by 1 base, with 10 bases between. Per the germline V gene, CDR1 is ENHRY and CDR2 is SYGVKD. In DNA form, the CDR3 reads TGTGCCATCAGTGGGATACAGAAGAACACTGAAGCTTTCTTT. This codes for CAISGIQKNTEAFF.

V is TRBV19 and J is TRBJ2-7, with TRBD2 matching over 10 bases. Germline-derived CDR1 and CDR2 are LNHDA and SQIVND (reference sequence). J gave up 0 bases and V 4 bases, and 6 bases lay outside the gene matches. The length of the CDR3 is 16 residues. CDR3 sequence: CASSRTTSGVSYEQYF. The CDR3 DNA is TGTGCCAGTAGTAGGACTACTAGCGGGGTCTCCTACGAGCAGTACTTC.

CDR3 sequence (DNA): TGTGCCAGCAGCTTGACTGGGACAGGGAACGAGCAGTACTTC. It is translated as CASSLTGTGNEQYF. The rearrangement joins TRBV11-2 to TRBJ2-7, with 9 positions matching TRBD1. The CDR3 is made up of 14 amino acids. Germline V gene data show CDR1 as SGHAT and CDR2 as FQNNGV. Trimming at V came to 3 bases and at J to 5 bases, leaving 5 bases not matched to a gene.

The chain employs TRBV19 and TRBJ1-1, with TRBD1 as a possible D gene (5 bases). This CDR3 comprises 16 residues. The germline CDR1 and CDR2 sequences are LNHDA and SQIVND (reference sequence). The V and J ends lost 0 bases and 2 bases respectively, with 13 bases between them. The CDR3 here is CASSIDRAGLNTEAFF. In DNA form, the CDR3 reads TGTGCCAGTAGTATAGATAGAGCAGGGCTTAACACTGAAGCTTTCTTT.

The CDR3 region is CASRVRDTPNIQYF. The DNA of the CDR3 is TGTGCCAGCCGCGTCCGGGACACCCCAAACATTCAGTACTTC. The chain combines TRBV2 with TRBJ2-4; a possible D gene is TRBD1 (6 bases). This CDR3 is 14 amino acids long. Germline-derived CDR1 and CDR2 are SNHLY and FYNNEI. V lost 8 bases and J 6 bases, leaving 17 bases between the germline ends.

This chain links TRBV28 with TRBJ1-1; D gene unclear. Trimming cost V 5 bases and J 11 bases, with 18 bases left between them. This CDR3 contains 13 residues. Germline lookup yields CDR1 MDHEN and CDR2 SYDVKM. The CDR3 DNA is TGTGCCAGCAGTCCTTCCCCCCGACAAATGGCTTTCTTT. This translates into CASSPSPRQMAFF. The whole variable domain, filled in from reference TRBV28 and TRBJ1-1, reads DVKVTQSSRYLVKRTGEKVFLECVQDMDHENMFWYRQDPGLGLRLIYFSYDVKMKEKGDIPEGYSVSREKKERFSLILESASTNQTSMYLCASSPSPRQMAFFGQGTRLTVV.

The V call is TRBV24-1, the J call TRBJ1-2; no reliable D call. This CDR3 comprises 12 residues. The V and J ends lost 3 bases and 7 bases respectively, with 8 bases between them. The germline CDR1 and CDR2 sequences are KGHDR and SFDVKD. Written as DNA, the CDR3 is TGTGCCACCAGTGATCCCAGGATTGGCTACACCTTC. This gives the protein CATSDPRIGYTF.

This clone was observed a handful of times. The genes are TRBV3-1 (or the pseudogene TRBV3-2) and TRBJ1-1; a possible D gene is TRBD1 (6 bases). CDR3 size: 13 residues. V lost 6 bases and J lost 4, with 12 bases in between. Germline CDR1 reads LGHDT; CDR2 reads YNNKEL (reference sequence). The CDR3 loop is CASREQGTTEAFF. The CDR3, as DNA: TGTGCCAGCAGAGAACAGGGTACCACTGAAGCTTTCTTT.

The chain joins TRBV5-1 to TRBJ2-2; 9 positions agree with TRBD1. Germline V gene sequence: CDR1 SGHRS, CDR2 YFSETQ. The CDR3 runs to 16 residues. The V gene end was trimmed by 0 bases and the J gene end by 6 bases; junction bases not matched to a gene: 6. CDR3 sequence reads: CASSLAATGGAGELFF. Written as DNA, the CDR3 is TGCGCCAGCAGCTTGGCCGCGACAGGGGGAGCCGGGGAGCTGTTTTTT.

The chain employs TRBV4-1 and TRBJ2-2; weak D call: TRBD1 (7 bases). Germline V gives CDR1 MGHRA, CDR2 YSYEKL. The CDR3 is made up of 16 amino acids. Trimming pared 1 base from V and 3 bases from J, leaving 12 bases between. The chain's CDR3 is CASSQGRGLDTGELFF. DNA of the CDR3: TGCGCCAGCAGCCAAGGGAGGGGGCTTGACACCGGGGAGCTGTTTTTT.

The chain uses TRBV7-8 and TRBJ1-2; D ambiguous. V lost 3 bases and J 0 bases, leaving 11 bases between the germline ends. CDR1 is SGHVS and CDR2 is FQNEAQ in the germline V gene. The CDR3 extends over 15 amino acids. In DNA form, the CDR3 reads TGTGCCAGCAGCTTGGCTAGAACGACTAACTATGGCTACACCTTC. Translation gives CASSLARTTNYGYTF.

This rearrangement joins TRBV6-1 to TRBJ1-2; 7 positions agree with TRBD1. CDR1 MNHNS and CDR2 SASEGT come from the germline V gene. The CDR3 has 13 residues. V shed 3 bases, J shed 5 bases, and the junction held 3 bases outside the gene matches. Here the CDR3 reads CASSEGQLYGYTF. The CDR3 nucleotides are TGTGCCAGCAGTGAGGGACAGCTTTATGGCTACACCTTC.

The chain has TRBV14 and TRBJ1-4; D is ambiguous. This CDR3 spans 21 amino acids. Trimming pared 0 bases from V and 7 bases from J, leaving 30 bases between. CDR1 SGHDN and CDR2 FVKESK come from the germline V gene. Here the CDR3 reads CASSQEASWAEAPEGTEKLFF. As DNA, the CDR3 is TGTGCCAGCAGCCAAGAAGCCTCGTGGGCAGAGGCTCCGGAGGGTACTGAAAAACTGTTTTTT.

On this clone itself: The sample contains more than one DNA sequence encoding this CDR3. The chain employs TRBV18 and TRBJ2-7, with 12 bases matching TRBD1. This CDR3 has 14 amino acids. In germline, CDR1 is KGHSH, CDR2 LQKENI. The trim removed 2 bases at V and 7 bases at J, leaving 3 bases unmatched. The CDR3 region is CASSPGTGGSEQYF. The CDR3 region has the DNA TGTGCCAGCTCACCAGGGACAGGGGGCAGTGAGCAGTACTTC.

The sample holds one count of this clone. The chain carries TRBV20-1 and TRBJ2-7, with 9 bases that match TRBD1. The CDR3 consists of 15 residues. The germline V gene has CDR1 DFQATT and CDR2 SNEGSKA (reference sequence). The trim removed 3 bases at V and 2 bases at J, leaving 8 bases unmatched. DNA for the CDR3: TGCAGTGCTAGTCCCTTAACAGGGGGCGCCTACGAGCAGTACTTC. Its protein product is CSASPLTGGAYEQYF.

CDR3 residues: CASRETPGQSNEQFF. CDR3 bases: TGTGCCAGCAGAGAAACCCCGGGACAGAGCAATGAGCAGTTCTTC. The rearrangement links TRBV2 to TRBJ2-1; 7 bases match TRBD1. CDR3 length equals 15 residues. In germline, CDR1 is SNHLY, CDR2 FYNNEI. J was trimmed by 6 bases and V by 6 bases; bases with no gene match: 11.